The 26 T cell receptor beta chains in this list originate from one sample, sequenced in a study of beta chain features in type 1 diabetes. Broader study findings: The study found moderately but significantly shorter TCRB CDR3s in all four CD4+ subsets of Type 1 diabetes patients.

Reverse transcription of all isolated RNA meant that expressed TCRB transcripts were sequenced. The repertoire was sequenced with immunoSEQ multiplex PCR; TCRdb's copy has only in-frame clones and lacks some. This sample has around 150,000 clones, with around 9% found just once. No antigen has been identified for these receptors. Input material: central memory CD4+ T cells from blood. The receptor set was obtained from a woman in her 30s with type 1 diabetes.

V usage is TRBV30 and J usage is TRBJ1-4, with D possibly being TRBD1 (6 bases). V lost 0 bases to trimming and J lost 7 bases, with 15 bases between them. The length of the CDR3 is 15 residues. Germline lookup yields CDR1 GTSNPN and CDR2 SVGIG (reference sequence). As DNA, the CDR3 is TGTGCCTGGAGTGTCCAAGGGACAAACCTTGAAAAACTGTTTTTT. It translates to CAWSVQGTNLEKLFF. Full variable domain (rest looked up from reference TRBV30 and TRBJ1-4): SQTIHQWPATLVQPVGSPLSLECTVEGTSNPNLYWYRQAAGRGLQLLFYSVGIGQISSEVPQNLSASRPQDRQFILSSKKLLLSDSGFYLCAWSVQGTNLEKLFFGSGTQLSVL.

The chain employs TRBV30 and TRBJ2-6, with D perhaps TRBD1 (6 bases). Germline loops: CDR1 GTSNPN, CDR2 SVGIG (reference sequence). V lost 5 bases and J lost 0, with 17 bases in between. The CDR3 is made up of 17 amino acids. The CDR3 protein is CAWGLQGKNSGANVLTF. CDR3 nucleotides: TGTGCCTGGGGACTGCAGGGGAAGAACTCTGGGGCCAACGTCCTGACTTTC.

The CDR3 sequence: CASSGSGFSSYEQYF. CDR3 coding DNA: TGTGCCAGCAGCGGGAGCGGGTTTAGCTCCTACGAGCAGTACTTC. The genes are TRBV4-2 and TRBJ2-7, with D tentatively TRBD2 (6 bases). Trimming cost V 5 bases and J 0 bases, with 14 bases left between them. The CDR3 contains 15 residues. Germline V lookup: CDR1 LGHNA, CDR2 YNFKEQ.

This clone came up a few times. The V call is TRBV7-9, the J call TRBJ2-7, with D possibly being TRBD1 (6 bases). V was cut by 6 bases and J by 1 base, with 13 bases left in between. The germline CDR1 and CDR2 sequences are SEHNR and FQNEAQ (reference sequence). This CDR3 is built from 14 residues. The DNA of the CDR3 is TGTGCCAGCAGTTCGGACAGAAAATCCTACGAGCAGTACTTC. Translating gives CASSSDRKSYEQYF.

The chain combines TRBV7-9 with TRBJ2-1, with 12 nucleotides matching TRBD1. CDR1 and CDR2 from the germline V gene are SEHNR and FQNEAQ (reference sequence). The ends lost 5 bases at V and 4 bases at J; junction bases unmatched: 9. This CDR3 spans 17 amino acids. The CDR3 sequence is CASSMKPGQGAYNEQFF. The CDR3 DNA reads as TGTGCCAGCAGCATGAAACCGGGACAGGGGGCGTACAATGAGCAGTTCTTC.

This clone was counted between two and nine times. This chain links TRBV5-1 with TRBJ2-1; D might be TRBD1 (6 bases). The CDR3 length is 15 residues. Germline CDR1 and CDR2: SGHRS and YFSETQ. The V end lost 2 bases, the J end lost 4 bases, and 13 bases lay between the germline ends. The CDR3 DNA sequence: TGCGCCAGCAGCTTTGCAGGGGATGAGTACAATGAGCAGTTCTTC. Amino acids: CASSFAGDEYNEQFF.

This chain links TRBV13 with TRBJ2-7; TRBD2 matches at 10 bases. The germline gives CDR1 PRHDT, CDR2 FYEKMQ (reference sequence). V gave up 3 bases and J gave up 4 bases; unmatched junction bases: 6. The CDR3 has 15 residues. The CDR3 nucleotides read TGTGCCAGCAGCTTGGGGCCAGCGGGAGGGTACGAGCAGTACTTC. The encoded protein is CASSLGPAGGYEQYF.

There are a few counts of this clone. This chain connects TRBV2 to TRBJ1-1; D not certain. Germline assignment: CDR1 SNHLY and CDR2 FYNNEI. With 1 base removed from V and 8 bases from J, the gap between germline ends came to 14 bases. The CDR3 has 14 amino acids. The DNA for the CDR3 is TGTGCCAGCAGTGAAGTCGGTTGGGCGCTGGAAGCTTTCTTT. This sequence encodes CASSEVGWALEAFF.

The sample holds a few counts of this clone. The chain employs TRBV5-1 and TRBJ2-1; 12 bases map to TRBD2. The CDR3 extends over 14 amino acids. The germline V gene has CDR1 SGHRS and CDR2 YFSETQ. V trimming: 1 base; J trimming: 8 bases; junction bases outside the gene matches: 1. The CDR3 protein is CASSLPSGRDEQFF. The CDR3 DNA reads as TGCGCCAGCAGCTTGCCTAGCGGGAGGGATGAGCAGTTCTTC.

Concerning this clone: The sample contains more than one DNA sequence encoding this CDR3. The chain combines TRBV29-1 with TRBJ1-5; TRBD1 aligns across 9 bases. Germline lookup yields CDR1 SQVTM and CDR2 ANQGSEA. The CDR3 loop spans 15 amino acids. After removal of 6 bases from V and 2 bases from J, the junction contained 8 bases not matched to a gene. CDR3 coding DNA: TGCAGCGTCGCACAGGGGGCTGCGGGCAATCAGCCCCAGCATTTT. It encodes CSVAQGAAGNQPQHF. Supplemented by reference TRBV29-1 and TRBJ1-5, the full variable domain reads SAVISQKPSRDICQRGTSLTIQCQVDSQVTMMFWYRQQPGQSLTLIATANQGSEATYESGFVIDKFPISRPNLTFSTLTVSNMSPEDSSIYLCSVAQGAAGNQPQHFGDGTRLSIL.

This chain connects TRBV5-6 to TRBJ1-2; D possibly corresponds to TRBD1 (6 bases). V was shortened by 6 bases and J by 6 bases, with 18 bases between the two germline ends. Germline CDR1 and CDR2: SGHDT and YYEEEE. This CDR3 has 14 residues. The CDR3 DNA reads as TGTGCCAGCAAAACCAGGGGTCCCCCTAATGGCTACACCTTC. Translating it yields CASKTRGPPNGYTF. Based on the CDR3 plus reference TRBV5-6 and TRBJ1-2, the full variable domain is DAGVTQSPTHLIKTRGQQVTLRCSPKSGHDTVSWYQQALGQGPQFIFQYYEEEERQRGNFPDRFSGHQFPNYSSELNVNALLLGDSALYLCASKTRGPPNGYTFGSGTRLTVV.

The rearrangement uses TRBV5-1 and TRBJ1-2, with D possibly being TRBD1 (6 bases). The CDR3 runs 16 residues. Germline V lookup: CDR1 SGHRS, CDR2 YFSETQ. Between the trimmed V and J ends, which lost 4 bases and 5 bases, there was a span of 21 bases. This chain's CDR3 is CASSTEPGQSSYGYTF. The CDR3 DNA reads as TGCGCCAGCAGCACGGAACCAGGACAGTCTTCTTATGGCTACACCTTC.

This clone has a handful of counts. The V and J genes are TRBV4-1 and TRBJ1-2; TRBD1 might be the D (6 bases). This CDR3 is 14 amino acids long. Germline-derived CDR1 and CDR2 are MGHRA and YSYEKL. V lost 6 bases and J 4 bases, leaving 15 bases between the germline ends. CDR3 loop: CASRLQTGLYGYTF. DNA of the CDR3: TGCGCCAGCAGACTACAGACAGGACTCTATGGCTACACCTTC.

This clone showed up many times. The DNA of the CDR3 is TGCGCCAGCAGCATAAGGGGGTCGGATACCGGGGAGCTGTTTTTT. It is translated as CASSIRGSDTGELFF. The chain employs TRBV5-1 and TRBJ2-2; the D gene is possibly TRBD1 (6 bases). This CDR3 is 15 amino acids long. The germline CDR1 and CDR2 sequences are SGHRS and YFSETQ. The germline V and J ends were trimmed by 4 bases and 5 bases, with 15 bases remaining between them.

The sample holds a few counts of this clone. The rearrangement uses TRBV30 and TRBJ2-7; 7 bases line up with TRBD1. Germline values: CDR1 GTSNPN, CDR2 SVGIG (reference sequence). V was pared by 4 bases and J by 4 bases, with 7 bases of the junction left unmatched. The CDR3 runs to 13 residues. As DNA, the CDR3 is TGTGCCTGGACACAGGGGTATTCGTACGAGCAGTACTTC. Translation gives CAWTQGYSYEQYF.

This chain links TRBV11-2 with TRBJ1-4; 8 bases are a match to TRBD1. Trimming cost V 5 bases and J 8 bases; bases outside gene matches: 7. The CDR3 is made up of 14 amino acids. Germline V CDR1 and CDR2: SGHAT, FQNNGV. CDR3 protein: CASSLDRAREKLFF. The DNA for the CDR3 is TGTGCCAGCAGCCTGGACAGGGCGCGGGAAAAACTGTTTTTT. Together with reference TRBV11-2 and TRBJ1-4, the CDR3 gives the full variable domain: EAGVAQSPRYKIIEKRQSVAFWCNPISGHATLYWYQQILGQGPKLLIQFQNNGVVDDSQLPKDRFSAERLKGVDSTLKIQPAKLEDSAVYLCASSLDRAREKLFFGSGTQLSVL.

The chain links TRBV5-1 to TRBJ1-1; D perhaps matches TRBD1 (6 bases). Trimming shortened V by 3 bases and J by 3 bases, and 15 bases separated the two germline ends. This CDR3 comprises 15 residues. Germline values: CDR1 SGHRS, CDR2 YFSETQ. CDR3 nucleotides: TGCGCCAGCAGCTCCCAACAGGGTATAGACACTGAAGCTTTCTTT. It is translated as CASSSQQGIDTEAFF. The full variable domain, in which reference TRBV5-1 and TRBJ1-1 provide the parts outside the CDR3, is KAGVTQTPRYLIKTRGQQVTLSCSPISGHRSVSWYQQTPGQGLQFLFEYFSETQRNKGNFPGRFSGRQFSNSRSEMNVSTLELGDSALYLCASSSQQGIDTEAFFGQGTRLTVV.

This chain uses TRBV4-2 with TRBJ2-2, with a possible D match to TRBD2 (6 bases). The CDR3 runs to 15 residues. CDR1 is LGHNA, CDR2 YNFKEQ, per germline. V was cut by 4 bases and J by 1 base, with 10 bases left in between. The CDR3 sequence is CASSPHSGNTGELFF. DNA of the CDR3: TGTGCCAGCAGCCCACATAGCGGGAACACCGGGGAGCTGTTTTTT.

A few counts support this clone. J is TRBJ1-1 and V is TRBV11-2; D gene uncertain. This CDR3 has 16 residues. Trimming left V 1 base short and J 1 base short, with 13 bases between. The germline V gene has CDR1 SGHAT and CDR2 FQNNGV. The CDR3 DNA reads TGTGCCAGCAGCTTAGTAGTTCCGGGTGCGAACACTGAAGCTTTCTTT. It translates to CASSLVVPGANTEAFF.

This chain links TRBV19 with TRBJ1-1, with D tentatively TRBD1 (6 bases). CDR1 LNHDA and CDR2 SQIVND come from the germline V gene (reference sequence). Trimming took 4 bases from V and 11 from J, leaving 14 bases between them. This CDR3 has 12 amino acids. CDR3 DNA: TGTGCCAGTAGTAAGATCCGGGACAAGGCTTTCTTT. Translating it yields CASSKIRDKAFF.

The V gene is TRBV30, the J gene TRBJ2-3, with D possibly TRBD2 on 5 matching bases. CDR3 length equals 14 residues. Trimming took off 3 bases at V and 0 bases at J, with 10 bases between the two ends. Germline values: CDR1 GTSNPN, CDR2 SVGIG (reference sequence). CDR3 loop: CAWRKASSTDTQYF. DNA for the CDR3: TGTGCCTGGAGAAAGGCTAGCAGCACAGATACGCAGTATTTT.

This clone has only a few counts. The J gene is TRBJ1-2, the V gene TRBV9; D possibly corresponds to TRBD1 (5 bases). From germline, CDR1 is SGDLS and CDR2 YYNGEE. This CDR3 is 14 amino acids long. Trimming stripped 0 bases from V and 4 bases from J, with 10 bases between. In DNA, the CDR3 is TGTGCCAGCAGCGTAGATTTACAGGCCTATGGCTACACCTTC. Its protein product is CASSVDLQAYGYTF.

This clone was observed a handful of times. The chain combines TRBV7-9 with TRBJ2-5; 10 positions match TRBD1. V was clipped by 5 bases and J by 5 bases; unmatched bases: 8. CDR3 length equals 15 residues. Germline V lookup: CDR1 SEHNR, CDR2 FQNEAQ (reference sequence). The CDR3 nucleotides are TGTGCCAGCAGCGCACGACAGGGGGCTAGGGAGACCCAGTACTTC. Amino acid sequence: CASSARQGARETQYF.

The sample holds many counts of this clone. This chain uses TRBV2 with TRBJ2-3; weak D call: TRBD1 (5 bases). Germline CDR1 and CDR2: SNHLY and FYNNEI. V lost 5 bases, J lost 9 bases, and 9 bases lay in between. The CDR3 has 11 residues. The CDR3 here is CASSTYRTQYF. The CDR3 coding sequence is TGTGCCAGCAGTACCTACAGGACGCAGTATTTT.

This chain uses TRBV6-6 with TRBJ1-1; a possible D gene is TRBD1 (6 bases). The CDR3 loop spans 15 amino acids. Trimming cost V 5 bases and J 1 base, with 14 bases left between them. The V gene's germline CDR1 is MNHNY and CDR2 SVGAGI (reference sequence). CDR3 bases: TGTGCCAGCAGTAACTTGGTACAGGGGAACACTGAAGCTTTCTTT. It codes for CASSNLVQGNTEAFF.

Comments on this clone: A read error is likely, as this CDR3 ends without the conserved phenylalanine or tryptophan. V usage is TRBV9 and J usage is TRBJ1-2; D is unclear. The V gene lost 0 bases and the J gene lost 2 bases, with 11 bases spanning the gap. The CDR3 spans 15 residues. Germline CDR1 reads SGDLS; CDR2 reads YYNGEE. The CDR3 loop is CASSVVVSSNYGYTL. CDR3 in DNA: TGTGCCAGCAGCGTAGTTGTCAGCTCCAACTATGGCTACACCCTC.